These T cell receptor beta chains were read from a single sample in a study of blood T cell repertoires in COVID-19. Sequencing used immunoSEQ multiplex PCR; TCRdb keeps in-frame clones, though not all of them. This sample has more than 95,000 clones, with about 90% found just once. Sequencing was performed on peripheral blood. All receptors come from a human donor in a cohort sampled during active COVID-19. The CDR3 runs from the conserved cysteine through the conserved F or W. Fields, in order: V gene, J gene, D gene, clone size, CDR3 protein, CDR3 DNA. A D gene is named only where the DNA matches it firmly. Clone size appears in some rows only: once, few, many, or a class for an expanded clone.

TRBV11-2	TRBJ2-7	NA	NA	CASSQGLGQYF	TGTGCCAGCAGCCAAGGTCTAGGGCAGTACTTC
TRBV5-1	TRBJ2-3	TRBD1	NA	CASSPWTGDSYTDTQYF	TGCGCCAGCAGCCCTTGGACTGGGGACAGCTACACAGATACGCAGTATTTT
TRBV15	TRBJ1-5	TRBD1	NA	CATMAGQGPVQPQHF	TGTGCCACCATGGCGGGACAGGGGCCCGTGCAGCCCCAGCATTTT
TRBV11-2	TRBJ2-3	TRBD2	NA	CASSTRPTSGRVTDTQYF	TGTGCCAGCAGCACCCGCCCGACTAGCGGGAGGGTCACAGATACGCAGTATTTT
TRBV11-2	TRBJ1-5	TRBD1	NA	CASSPGTGGGPQHF	TGTGCCAGCAGCCCTGGGACAGGGGGCGGACCCCAGCATTTT
TRBV29-1	TRBJ1-4	TRBD1	NA	CSVGAKGAKGEKLFF	TGCAGCGTTGGGGCAAAGGGGGCTAAGGGTGAAAAACTGTTTTTT
TRBV18	TRBJ2-1	TRBD2	NA	CASLQPSGKYNEQFF	TGTGCCAGCCTACAGCCTAGCGGGAAGTACAATGAGCAGTTCTTC
TRBV9	TRBJ2-1	NA	NA	CASSTGTFYEQFF	TGTGCCAGCAGCACCGGGACATTTTATGAGCAGTTCTTC
TRBV6-1	TRBJ2-2	NA	NA	CASSEARAGELFF	TGTGCCAGCAGTGAAGCGCGAGCCGGGGAGCTGTTTTTT
TRBV5-8	TRBJ2-7	TRBD2	few	CASSFAGGRRPEQYF	TGTGCCAGCAGCTTCGCGGGAGGCCGCCGACCCGAGCAGTACTTC
TRBV29-1	TRBJ1-2	NA	NA	CSVDGGVYGYTF	TGCAGCGTTGATGGGGGGGTCTATGGCTACACCTTC
TRBV11-3	TRBJ1-1	NA	few	CASTYTGYAEAFF	TGTGCCAGCACCTACACAGGGTATGCTGAAGCTTTCTTT
TRBV29-1	TRBJ1-4	NA	NA	CSVGGGTENEKLFF	TGCAGCGTTGGAGGCGGGACTGAGAATGAAAAACTGTTTTTT
TRBV3-1/TRBV3-2	TRBJ2-7	NA	NA	CASSRARVYEQYF	TGTGCCAGCAGCCGGGCCAGGGTCTACGAGCAGTACTTC
TRBV6-4	TRBJ2-1	TRBD2	NA	CATSSGSYNEQFF	TGTGCCACCTCTAGCGGATCCTACAATGAGCAGTTCTTC
TRBV9	TRBJ2-1	TRBD1	NA	CASSVLGQAYNEQFF	TGTGCCAGCAGCGTATTGGGACAGGCATACAATGAGCAGTTCTTC
TRBV6-5	TRBJ1-3	NA	NA	CASSGTPGNTIYF	TGTGCCAGCAGCGGGACACCTGGAAACACCATATATTTT
TRBV18	TRBJ2-7	NA	NA	CASSPFDSREQYF	TGTGCCAGCTCACCATTTGATAGCCGCGAGCAGTACTTC
TRBV5-1	TRBJ2-6	TRBD1	NA	CASSFNRQGPGANVLTF	TGCGCCAGCAGCTTTAATAGACAGGGTCCTGGGGCCAACGTCCTGACTTTC
TRBV27	TRBJ2-7	TRBD2	NA	CASSWRTSGASSYEQYF	TGTGCCAGCAGTTGGAGGACTAGCGGGGCCAGCTCCTACGAGCAGTACTTC
TRBV2	TRBJ1-1	NA	NA	CASSEARGRTEAFF	TGTGCCAGCAGTGAAGCGCGGGGACGAACTGAAGCTTTCTTT
TRBV27	TRBJ1-1	NA	NA	CASSPYGGTEAFF	TGTGCCAGCAGTCCCTACGGGGGCACTGAAGCTTTCTTT
TRBV19	TRBJ1-4	TRBD1	NA	CASSIYRTGDGEKLFF	TGTGCCAGTAGTATTTATAGGACAGGGGATGGTGAAAAACTGTTTTTT
TRBV5-1	TRBJ2-2	NA	NA	CASQQAMNTGELFF	TGCGCCAGCCAACAGGCGATGAACACCGGGGAGCTGTTTTTT
TRBV19	TRBJ1-2	TRBD1	NA	CASRPTGGNYGYTF	TGTGCCAGTAGGCCGACAGGGGGCAACTATGGCTACACCTTC
TRBV11-3	TRBJ2-2	NA	NA	CASSLDLGPFGGPNTGELFF	TGTGCCAGCAGCTTAGATCTAGGTCCCTTTGGGGGCCCGAACACCGGGGAGCTGTTTTTT
TRBV30	TRBJ1-2	NA	NA	CAWSAPGNYGYTF	TGTGCCTGGAGTGCACCCGGGAACTATGGCTACACCTTC
TRBV15	TRBJ1-1	TRBD1	NA	CATSRDPGQGGTEAFF	TGTGCCACCAGCAGAGATCCAGGACAGGGAGGCACTGAAGCTTTCTTT
TRBV3-1/TRBV3-2	TRBJ2-3	TRBD1	NA	CASSQVSGTGADTQYF	TGTGCCAGCAGCCAAGTTTCAGGGACAGGGGCAGATACGCAGTATTTT
TRBV5-1	TRBJ2-6	NA	NA	CASSVGPGGANVLTF	TGCGCCAGCAGCGTTGGACCGGGGGGGGCCAACGTCCTGACTTTC
TRBV6-6	TRBJ2-5	NA	NA	CASSYSQGRETQYF	TGTGCCAGCAGTTACTCACAGGGAAGGGAGACCCAGTACTTC
TRBV30	TRBJ2-6	NA	NA	CAWSRDWGGANVLTF	TGTGCCTGGAGTCGGGACTGGGGGGGGGCCAACGTCCTGACTTTC
TRBV15	TRBJ2-7	TRBD1	NA	CATSRVVGQVNEQYF	TGTGCCACCAGCAGAGTGGTAGGACAGGTCAACGAGCAGTACTTC
TRBV5-1	TRBJ1-3	TRBD1	few	CASSPLQGAPSGNTIYF	TGCGCCAGCAGCCCTCTCCAGGGGGCACCCTCTGGAAACACCATATATTTT
TRBV5-1	TRBJ2-3	NA	NA	CASSLVKASGTDTQYF	TGCGCCAGCAGCTTAGTTAAAGCGAGCGGCACAGATACGCAGTATTTT
TRBV11-3	TRBJ2-1	TRBD2	NA	CASSPGLAGGYEQFF	TGTGCCAGCAGCCCCGGACTAGCGGGAGGTTATGAGCAGTTCTTC
TRBV19	TRBJ2-1	TRBD2	NA	CASWVSAIAGGASEQFF	TGTGCCAGTTGGGTGTCTGCTATAGCGGGGGGAGCGTCCGAGCAGTTCTTC
TRBV10-3	TRBJ2-3	TRBD2	NA	CAISETGTSGGGDTQYF	TGTGCCATCAGTGAGACCGGGACTAGCGGGGGGGGAGATACGCAGTATTTT
TRBV25-1	TRBJ1-5	TRBD1	once	CASRDRGTDQPQHF	TGTGCCAGCAGAGACAGGGGGACGGATCAGCCCCAGCATTTT
TRBV19	TRBJ1-2	NA	NA	CASSSTGLPLAYGYTF	TGTGCCAGTAGTAGTACGGGACTTCCCTTAGCCTATGGCTACACCTTC
TRBV7-2	TRBJ2-5	TRBD2	NA	CASGSGVDMGETQYF	TGTGCCAGCGGTAGCGGGGTCGACATGGGAGAGACCCAGTACTTC
TRBV6-5	TRBJ2-7	TRBD1	once	CASGDRDPYEQYF	TGTGCCAGCGGGGACAGGGACCCCTACGAGCAGTACTTC